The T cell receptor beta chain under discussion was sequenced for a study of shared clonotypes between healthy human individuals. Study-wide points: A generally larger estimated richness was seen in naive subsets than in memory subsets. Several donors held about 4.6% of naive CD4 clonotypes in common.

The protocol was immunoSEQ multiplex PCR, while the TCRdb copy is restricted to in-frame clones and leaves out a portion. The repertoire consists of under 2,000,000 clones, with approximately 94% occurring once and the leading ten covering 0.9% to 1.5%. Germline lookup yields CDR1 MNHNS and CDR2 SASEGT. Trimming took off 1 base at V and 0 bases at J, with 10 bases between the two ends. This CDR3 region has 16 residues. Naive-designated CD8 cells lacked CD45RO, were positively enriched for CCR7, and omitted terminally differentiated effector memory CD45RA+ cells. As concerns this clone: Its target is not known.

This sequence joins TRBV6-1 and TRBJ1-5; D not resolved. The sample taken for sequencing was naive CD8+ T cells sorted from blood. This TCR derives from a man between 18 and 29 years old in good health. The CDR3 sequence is CASSEVVRVSNQPQHF. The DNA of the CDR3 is TGTGCCAGCAGTGAAGTGGTCAGAGTTAGCAATCAGCCCCAGCATTTT.